The text below deals with one TCR beta chain. Its antigen is as yet unknown. Time point: after dendritic cell vaccination, including at tumor progression/relapse. This sample was included in a study of glioma-infiltrating T cells after dendritic cell vaccination. Study-wide background: Dendritic cell vaccination trial patients had either newly diagnosed or recurrent glioblastoma.

General observations from the study: Patients with more pretreatment TILs had longer time to progression and survival.

Primers: 60 V beta forward and 13 J beta reverse. TCRdb's table, derived via immunoSEQ multiplex PCR, lists solely in-frame clones and lacks some. The sample has roughly 50,000 clones; approximately 90% are singletons. This CDR3 comprises 16 residues. V lost 5 bases and J lost 7; bases outside the gene matches: 17. Germline-derived CDR1 and CDR2 are SGHNT and YENEEA. The sample was blood, taken after dendritic cell vaccination. The sequence was obtained from a human donor with glioblastoma. This chain joins TRBV11-3 and TRBJ2-7, with TRBD1 matching over 7 bases. CDR3 in DNA: TGTGCCAGCAGCACCAGGGGGTTCGCCGGTTCGTTGGAGCAGTACTTC. Translation gives CASSTRGFAGSLEQYF.